These 25 T cell receptor beta chains originate from one sample sequenced in a study of T cells in Graves' hyperthyroidism and ophthalmopathy. Amplified TCR beta CDR3 regions came from RNA transcripts. The HTBI primer set drove a first-round RT-PCR of the TCR CDR3. TCRdb redid the calling of the multiplex PCR reads with MiXCR, one entry per CDR3 protein. This table has more than 550,000 distinct CDR3 sequences, about 17% appearing once. The sample consisted of blood. Receptor source: a woman aged 50 to 60 with Graves' hyperthyroidism that later progressed to Graves' ophthalmopathy.

This clonotype was seen ten or more times. The chain uses TRBV29-1 and TRBJ2-7; TRBD2 aligns across 12 bases. Germline CDR1 reads SQVTM; CDR2 reads ANQGSEA. The CDR3 runs to 15 residues. The J segment lost 3 bases and the V segment lost 3 bases, leaving 6 bases of the junction unmatched. The CDR3 region has the DNA TGCAGCGTTGACAATCCTAGCGGGGGGGACTACGAGCAGTACTTC. Its protein is CSVDNPSGGDYEQYF.

As DNA, the CDR3 is TGTGCCTGGGGACTAGCGGGGGGCCCGGGCACAGATACGCAGTATTTT. It encodes CAWGLAGGPGTDTQYF. The V and J genes are TRBV30 and TRBJ2-3; 14 nucleotides match TRBD2. The CDR3 runs to 16 residues. Germline CDR1 reads GTSNPN; CDR2 reads SVGIG (reference sequence). V was clipped by 5 bases and J by 1 base; unmatched bases: 5.

This clonotype has at least ten counts. This sequence joins TRBV20-1 and TRBJ2-2; possibly TRBD1 for D (6 bases). The CDR3 is 15 residues long. Looked up from germline, CDR1 is DFQATT and CDR2 is SNEGSKA (reference sequence). With 0 bases removed from V and 4 bases from J, the gap between germline ends came to 12 bases. DNA for the CDR3: TGCAGTGCTAGAGATCCCAGGGGCGGCACCGGGGAGCTGTTTTTT. The encoded protein is CSARDPRGGTGELFF.

This clonotype showed up just a few times. The chain recombines TRBV6-1 with TRBJ1-4; TRBD1 might be the D (5 bases). Germline CDR1 and CDR2: MNHNS and SASEGT. This CDR3 contains 15 residues. Trimming pared 4 bases from V and 8 bases from J, leaving 17 bases between. CDR3 DNA: TGTGCCAGCAGTGCCGGGGACCCCTCTTGGGAAAAACTGTTTTTT. Translating it yields CASSAGDPSWEKLFF.

This sequence joins TRBV10-3 and TRBJ1-6; TRBD1 matches at 10 bases. This CDR3 contains 18 residues. V dropped 0 bases and J dropped 3; count of bases not matched to a gene: 5. In germline, CDR1 is ENHRY, CDR2 SYGVKD. As DNA, the CDR3 is TGTGCCATCAGTGAGTCGACAGGGGGCAAAGGCTATAATTCACCCCTCCACTTT. Its protein is CAISESTGGKGYNSPLHF.

The chain joins TRBV19 to TRBJ2-6; D is ambiguous. V shed 3 bases and J shed 1 base, with 4 bases lying between them. The CDR3 length is 14 residues. Germline V gives CDR1 LNHDA, CDR2 SQIVND (reference sequence). CDR3 nucleotides: TGTGCCAGTAGTATGGGGTCTGGGGCCAACGTCCTGACTTTC. Its protein is CASSMGSGANVLTF.

This clonotype came up a few times. The chain has TRBV5-1 and TRBJ1-5; 7 bases are shared with TRBD1. CDR1 and CDR2 (germline): SGHRS, YFSETQ. The CDR3 consists of 15 residues. The J segment lost 2 bases and the V segment lost 4 bases, leaving 6 bases of the junction unmatched. This chain's CDR3 is CASSLNGQGNQPQHF. DNA for the CDR3: TGCGCCAGCAGCCTAAATGGACAGGGCAATCAGCCCCAGCATTTT.

This clonotype was counted a few times. The CDR3 spells CASSLLGRAYEQYF. The CDR3 DNA reads TGTGCCAGCAGCCTGCTTGGCAGAGCCTACGAGCAGTACTTC. J is TRBJ2-7 and V is TRBV12-3 or TRBV12-4; unclear D gene. CDR3 size: 14 residues. Trimming cost V 6 bases and J 2 bases, with 14 bases left between them.

Here the CDR3 reads CASSYSRAGGTKTGELFF. The CDR3 coding sequence is TGTGCCAGCAGTTACTCGAGGGCGGGGGGGACAAAGACCGGGGAGCTGTTTTTT. The chain uses TRBV6-2 or TRBV6-3 and TRBJ2-2; 9 positions match TRBD2. The V segment lost 0 bases and the J segment 5 bases; nucleotides outside the gene matches: 10. Per germline, CDR1 MNHEY and CDR2 SVGEGT. This CDR3 has 18 residues.

This clonotype showed up many times. CDR3 in amino acids: CSVDPGANTGELFF. CDR3 in DNA: TGCAGCGTTGACCCCGGGGCCAACACCGGGGAGCTGTTTTTT. This chain links TRBV29-1 with TRBJ2-2; D possibly uses TRBD1 or TRBD2 (5 bases each). CDR3 length: 14 residues. V was cut by 3 bases and J by 2 bases, with 10 bases left in between. The germline V gene encodes CDR1 SQVTM and CDR2 ANQGSEA.

This clonotype came up many times. A junction end diverges from the germline sequence, so it may reflect a read error. The rearrangement joins TRBV20-1 to TRBJ2-1, with TRBD2 matching 9 bases. This CDR3 is 16 amino acids long. The germline V gene encodes CDR1 DFQATT and CDR2 SNEGSKA (reference sequence). CDR3 bases: TGCAGTGCCAGAGGGCTAGCGGGGACGTCCTACAATGAGCAGTTCTTC. Protein sequence: CSARGLAGTSYNEQFF.

The chain employs TRBV20-1 and TRBJ1-1; possibly TRBD1 for D (5 bases). The CDR3 has 16 residues. The V gene lost 3 bases and the J gene lost 1 base, with 18 bases spanning the gap. Germline CDR1 is DFQATT and CDR2 is SNEGSKA (reference sequence). This CDR3 is CSASGGGFRPNTEAFF. Written as DNA, the CDR3 is TGCAGTGCTAGCGGCGGGGGTTTCAGGCCGAACACTGAAGCTTTCTTT.

This clonotype has a count of ten or more. The chain is built from TRBV18 and TRBJ2-7, with TRBD1 matching 8 bases. V shed 8 bases, J shed 4 bases, and the junction held 10 bases outside the gene matches. This CDR3 spans 14 amino acids. Germline V gene lookup returns CDR1 KGHSH and CDR2 LQKENI. The CDR3 is CASSPSGGGYEQYF. The CDR3 nucleotides are TGTGCCAGCAGCCCCTCAGGGGGCGGATACGAGCAGTACTTC.

This clonotype has at least ten counts. The rearrangement links TRBV3-1 to TRBJ1-1; unclear D gene. The CDR3 consists of 12 residues. Trimming left V 2 bases short and J 7 bases short, with 8 bases between. Germline lookup yields CDR1 LGHDT and CDR2 YNNKEL (reference sequence). CDR3 sequence (DNA): TGTGCCAGCAGCCAAAGGACGGGTGAAGCTTTCTTT. This codes for CASSQRTGEAFF.

This clonotype was seen a handful of times. The chain joins TRBV4-1 to TRBJ2-1, with D perhaps TRBD2 (5 bases). This CDR3 spans 16 amino acids. The germline CDR1 and CDR2 sequences are MGHRA and YSYEKL. Trimming removed 0 bases at V and 5 bases at J, with 14 bases between. Here the CDR3 DNA reads TGCGCCAGCAGCCAAGATTGGTGGACTGAGGACAATGAGCAGTTCTTC. It specifies CASSQDWWTEDNEQFF.

The chain uses TRBV4-2 and TRBJ2-3; 15 bases align to TRBD2. CDR1 LGHNA and CDR2 YNFKEQ come from the germline V gene. The V gene end was trimmed by 0 bases and the J gene end by 0 bases; junction bases not matched to a gene: 16. The CDR3 runs 23 residues. CDR3 nucleotides: TGTGCCAGCAGCCAAGACGGCACATCGGGACTAGCGGGGGGAATACCTAGCACAGATACGCAGTATTTT. It encodes CASSQDGTSGLAGGIPSTDTQYF.

This clonotype was counted many times. The V gene is TRBV6-1, the J gene TRBJ1-1; unclear D gene. V lost 10 bases to trimming and J lost 3 bases, with 9 bases between them. CDR3 length equals 11 residues. CDR1 is MNHNS, CDR2 SASEGT, per germline. The CDR3 here is CATQEDTEAFF. The DNA for the CDR3 is TGTGCCACCCAGGAGGACACTGAAGCTTTCTTT.

This clonotype has a handful of counts. This chain uses TRBV15 with TRBJ2-7; the D gene is possibly TRBD2 (5 bases). V dropped 0 bases and J dropped 3 bases, with 12 bases sitting between them. Germline V lookup: CDR1 LNHNV, CDR2 YYDKDF (reference sequence). This CDR3 has 15 residues. The CDR3, as DNA: TGTGCCACCAGCAGAGAATTCGGCCGGGGCTACGAGCAGTACTTC. This gives the protein CATSREFGRGYEQYF.

The V gene is TRBV12-3 or TRBV12-4, the J gene TRBJ2-1; perhaps TRBD2 as D (7 bases). V gave up 8 bases and J gave up 10 bases, with 12 bases separating them. CDR3 length: 11 amino acids. As DNA, the CDR3 is TGTGCCAGCGCGGGGGCTCGGGAGCAGTTCTTC. Its protein product is CASAGAREQFF.

This clonotype was counted many times. The V gene is TRBV6-1, the J gene TRBJ2-2, with a tentative D call TRBD2 (5 bases). Trimming stripped 5 bases from V and 1 base from J, with 11 bases between. This CDR3 has 15 amino acids. Germline V gene lookup returns CDR1 MNHNS and CDR2 SASEGT. CDR3 region: CASSYEGRNTGELFF. Here the CDR3 DNA reads TGTGCCAGCAGTTACGAAGGGAGGAACACCGGGGAGCTGTTTTTT.

This clonotype was picked up a small number of times. The chain employs TRBV5-4 and TRBJ2-2, with 7 bases lining up with TRBD1. J was trimmed by 1 base and V by 5 bases; bases with no gene match: 8. This CDR3 spans 16 amino acids. CDR1 and CDR2 from the germline V gene are SGHNT and YYREEE (reference sequence). The CDR3 is CASSPNRGLNTGELFF. The CDR3 DNA is TGTGCCAGCAGTCCAAACAGGGGTCTGAACACCGGGGAGCTGTTTTTT. The variable domain in full, completed from reference TRBV5-4 and TRBJ2-2, reads ETGVTQSPTHLIKTRGQQVTLRCSSQSGHNTVSWYQQALGQGPQFIFQYYREEENGRGNFPPRFSGLQFPNYSSELNVNALELDDSALYLCASSPNRGLNTGELFFGEGSRLTVL.

The chain joins TRBV6-2 or TRBV6-3 to TRBJ2-1, with 11 bases fitting TRBD1. Germline loops: CDR1 MNHEY, CDR2 SVGEGT. The CDR3 consists of 16 residues. The V and J ends lost 6 bases and 6 bases, in that order; junction bases with no gene match: 10. The CDR3 sequence is CASRTTGQGAINEQFF. The CDR3 DNA follows: TGTGCCAGCAGAACCACAGGACAGGGGGCAATCAATGAGCAGTTCTTC.

The table lists this clonotype with a few counts. The genes are TRBV15 and TRBJ2-2; 10 nucleotides match TRBD1. V shed 2 bases, J shed 7 bases, and the junction held 4 bases outside the gene matches. The germline V gene encodes CDR1 LNHNV and CDR2 YYDKDF (reference sequence). The CDR3 is 15 residues long. CDR3: CATSRIGTGDGELFF. The CDR3 DNA reads as TGTGCCACCAGCAGAATAGGGACAGGGGACGGGGAGCTGTTTTTT.

This clonotype was picked up a small number of times. The chain joins TRBV27 to TRBJ2-7, with TRBD1 identical over 8 bases. Germline assignment: CDR1 MNHEY and CDR2 SMNVEV (reference sequence). Unmatched junction bases numbered 3, after V lost 7 bases and J lost 1 base. The CDR3 is 13 amino acids. The CDR3 sequence: CASIGDRSYEQYF. The DNA for the CDR3 is TGTGCCAGCATCGGGGACAGGTCCTACGAGCAGTACTTC.

This clonotype has a count of ten or more. The chain has TRBV6-1 and TRBJ1-1; D unclear. The CDR3 is 14 residues long. Germline V gene lookup returns CDR1 MNHNS and CDR2 SASEGT. Trimming took 1 base from V and 1 from J, leaving 7 bases between them. The CDR3 spells CASSEGESNTEAFF. CDR3 sequence (DNA): TGTGCCAGCAGTGAAGGTGAGTCGAACACTGAAGCTTTCTTT.